These 11 T cell receptor beta chains were sequenced from one sample in a study of blood T cell repertoires in COVID-19. The repertoire was sequenced with immunoSEQ multiplex PCR; TCRdb's copy has only in-frame clones and lacks some. This table has under 250,000 clones, 79% appearing once. Sequences were obtained from peripheral blood. Every receptor here comes from a woman aged 40 to 50 with COVID-19, enrolled during active disease.

This clone came up a few times. The V call is TRBV6-1, the J call TRBJ2-7, with D possibly matching TRBD1 (5 bases). Trimming left V 2 bases short and J 1 base short, with 12 bases between. The CDR3 sequence is 15 residues long. Germline CDR1 MNHNS, CDR2 SASEGT. CDR3 DNA: TGTGCCAGCAGTGAATTCAGGGCGGCATCCTACGAGCAGTACTTC. This codes for CASSEFRAASYEQYF.

As regards this clone: Distinct nucleotide sequences in the sample also encode this CDR3. The genes are TRBV5-6 and TRBJ2-7, with 9 bases that match TRBD1. Unmatched junction bases numbered 6, after V lost 5 bases and J lost 3 bases. CDR3 length: 14 amino acids. In germline, CDR1 is SGHDT, CDR2 YYEEEE. Written as DNA, the CDR3 is TGTGCCAGCAGTTGGGGACAGGGCGTCTACGAGCAGTACTTC. It specifies CASSWGQGVYEQYF.

V gene TRBV30 combines with J gene TRBJ1-4, with D perhaps TRBD1 (5 bases). The V gene lost 0 bases and the J gene lost 2 bases, with 13 bases spanning the gap. The CDR3 sequence is 16 residues long. The germline V gene encodes CDR1 GTSNPN and CDR2 SVGIG (reference sequence). In DNA form, the CDR3 reads TGTGCCTGGAGTGTACTTAGTTCAGGGACTAATGAAAAACTGTTTTTT. Residues: CAWSVLSSGTNEKLFF.

This chain joins TRBV6-5 and TRBJ2-3; 11 bases line up with TRBD2. The trim removed 4 bases at V and 4 bases at J, leaving 4 bases unmatched. The CDR3 sequence is 15 residues long. Germline V gives CDR1 MNHEY, CDR2 SVGAGI. DNA of the CDR3: TGTGCCAGCAGTTTAGCGGGAGGGCCCGCAGATACGCAGTATTTT. This encodes CASSLAGGPADTQYF.

J is TRBJ2-7 and V is TRBV19; 13 bases are shared with TRBD2. The trim removed 3 bases at V and 3 bases at J, leaving 5 bases unmatched. Germline values: CDR1 LNHDA, CDR2 SQIVND (reference sequence). This CDR3 is built from 16 residues. CDR3 sequence: CASSIVGLAGSYEQYF. The CDR3 nucleotides read TGTGCCAGTAGTATTGTGGGACTAGCGGGGAGCTACGAGCAGTACTTC.

The V and J genes are TRBV29-1 and TRBJ1-3; 8 positions match TRBD1. The CDR3 has 14 amino acids. The J segment lost 0 bases and the V segment lost 5 bases, leaving 3 bases of the junction unmatched. The germline V gene has CDR1 SQVTM and CDR2 ANQGSEA. DNA of the CDR3: TGCAGCGTTAGACAGGGGACCTCTGGAAACACCATATATTTT. It translates to CSVRQGTSGNTIYF.

This clone was recorded once. The rearrangement uses TRBV3-1 (or the pseudogene TRBV3-2) and TRBJ1-3; D is unresolved. In germline, CDR1 is LGHDT, CDR2 YNNKEL (reference sequence). CDR3 length: 17 residues. The V and J ends lost 4 bases and 0 bases respectively, with 16 bases between them. This chain's CDR3 is CASSRGEGGGSGNTIYF. CDR3 nucleotides: TGTGCCAGCAGCCGCGGGGAGGGTGGTGGCTCTGGAAACACCATATATTTT.

The CDR3 sequence: CAISESRTGSTDTQYF. The CDR3 DNA follows: TGTGCCATCAGTGAGTCGAGGACAGGGAGCACAGATACGCAGTATTTT. This chain links TRBV10-3 with TRBJ2-3; 8 nucleotides align to TRBD1. CDR3 length: 16 amino acids. V lost 0 bases, J lost 0 bases, and 2 bases stayed unmatched. CDR1 is ENHRY, CDR2 SYGVKD, per germline.

The rearrangement links TRBV19 to TRBJ1-3; D is unresolved. CDR1 and CDR2 (germline): LNHDA, SQIVND (reference sequence). This CDR3 contains 15 residues. With 2 bases removed from V and 4 bases from J, the gap between germline ends came to 12 bases. The CDR3 DNA sequence: TGTGCCAGTAGTATAAGCGGGTCCGAAGGAAACACCATATATTTT. This gives the protein CASSISGSEGNTIYF.

V is TRBV5-1 and J is TRBJ1-2; TRBD1 is a possible D gene (5 bases). V gave up 0 bases and J gave up 2 bases, with 8 bases separating them. This CDR3 has 14 residues. From germline, CDR1 is SGHRS and CDR2 YFSETQ. CDR3 region: CASSLGDRNYGYTF. In DNA form, the CDR3 reads TGCGCCAGCAGCTTGGGAGACAGAAACTATGGCTACACCTTC. The full variable domain, with the rest looked up from reference TRBV5-1 and TRBJ1-2, is KAGVTQTPRYLIKTRGQQVTLSCSPISGHRSVSWYQQTPGQGLQFLFEYFSETQRNKGNFPGRFSGRQFSNSRSEMNVSTLELGDSALYLCASSLGDRNYGYTFGSGTRLTVV.

The chain has TRBV3-1 (or the pseudogene TRBV3-2) and TRBJ2-7, with TRBD2 identical over 11 bases. This CDR3 region has 19 residues. From germline, CDR1 is LGHDT and CDR2 YNNKEL (reference sequence). Trimming took 4 bases from V and 2 from J; bases not matched to a gene: 16. As DNA, the CDR3 is TGTGCCAGCAGCCCTAGCTTAGGGACTAGCGGAGACGGAACCTACGAGCAGTACTTC. It yields the protein CASSPSLGTSGDGTYEQYF.